The 32 T cell receptor beta chains below come from one sample, sequenced in a study of beta chain features in type 1 diabetes. Overall study findings and caveats: TCRB CDR3s were moderately but significantly shorter in Type 1 diabetes patients in all four CD4+ subsets.

These receptors are not linked to any known antigen. The isolated RNA, all of it, was reverse transcribed, so expressed TCRB transcripts were what got sequenced. The method was immunoSEQ multiplex PCR; TCRdb's version includes in-frame clones alone and lacks a portion of them. The sample records approximately 280,000 clones, 15% being singletons. The specimen was naive CD4+ T cells from blood. The receptors here all came from a man aged 18 to 29 with type 1 diabetes.

A few counts support this clone. The V and J genes are TRBV28 and TRBJ2-7; 9 nucleotides agree with TRBD1. V lost 4 bases to trimming and J lost 6 bases; unmatched junction nucleotides: 13. CDR1 and CDR2 (germline): MDHEN, SYDVKM. The CDR3 is made up of 16 amino acids. CDR3: CASSSTRDRAMSEQYF. The CDR3, as DNA: TGTGCCAGCAGTTCTACCCGGGACAGGGCGATGAGCGAGCAGTACTTC.

The chain couples TRBV4-3 to TRBJ2-3; TRBD2 matches 9 bases. The CDR3 is made up of 17 amino acids. The germline V gene has CDR1 LGHNA and CDR2 YSLEER. V lost 0 bases to trimming and J lost 2 bases; unmatched junction nucleotides: 6. CDR3 nucleotide sequence: TGCGCCAGCAGCCAAGATCGTGGACTAGCGACCACAGATACGCAGTATTTT. As protein: CASSQDRGLATTDTQYF.

The chain is built from TRBV5-6 and TRBJ1-1, with D hard to call. The CDR3 runs to 14 residues. Germline CDR1 and CDR2: SGHDT and YYEEEE. Trimming took 4 bases from V and 4 from J, leaving 14 bases between them. The CDR3 reads CASSQPGAPTEAFF. The CDR3, as DNA: TGTGCCAGCAGCCAACCGGGAGCCCCCACTGAAGCTTTCTTT.

In nucleotides, the CDR3 is TGTGCCAGCGCCACAGGGGGCTACGAGCAGTACTTC. Translating gives CASATGGYEQYF. The chain has TRBV18 and TRBJ2-7; 8 nucleotides match TRBD1. Germline assignment: CDR1 KGHSH and CDR2 LQKENI. The CDR3 is 12 amino acids. V dropped 8 bases and J dropped 3; count of bases not matched to a gene: 3.

Turning to this clone: Distinct nucleotide sequences in the sample also encode this CDR3. The J gene is TRBJ2-3, the V gene TRBV18; 10 bases are a match to TRBD2. The CDR3 is 15 residues long. Germline CDR1 KGHSH, CDR2 LQKENI. Trimming cost V 2 bases and J 1 base; bases outside gene matches: 0. The CDR3 is CASSPTSGGTDTQYF. The CDR3 DNA reads as TGTGCCAGCTCACCAACTAGCGGGGGCACAGATACGCAGTATTTT.

For the CDR3, the DNA is TGCGCCAGCAGCTTGGAGACAGTTGTCTATGGCTACACCTTC. Its protein product is CASSLETVVYGYTF. This chain links TRBV5-1 with TRBJ1-2, with D possibly TRBD1 on 5 matching bases. V lost 0 bases to trimming and J lost 4 bases, with 10 bases between them. Per the germline V gene, CDR1 is SGHRS and CDR2 is YFSETQ. The CDR3 has 14 residues.

This clone was detected a few times. The chain has TRBV18 and TRBJ2-1; a possible D gene is TRBD1 (6 bases). Germline V CDR1 and CDR2: KGHSH, LQKENI. The CDR3 runs 16 residues. V was shortened by 3 bases and J by 6 bases, with 18 bases between the two germline ends. The CDR3 region has the DNA TGTGCCAGCTCACCGGAAGGGCATACAGGGCGCAATGAGCAGTTCTTC. This sequence encodes CASSPEGHTGRNEQFF.

The CDR3 protein is CASSFSRTNTGELFF. CDR3 sequence (DNA): TGCGCCAGCAGCTTTTCGCGGACGAACACCGGGGAGCTGTTTTTT. The chain recombines TRBV5-1 with TRBJ2-2; D ambiguous. V gave up 2 bases and J gave up 0 bases, with 8 bases separating them. This CDR3 region has 15 residues. Germline V CDR1 and CDR2: SGHRS, YFSETQ.

This chain connects TRBV6-4 to TRBJ1-6; D remains ambiguous. In germline, CDR1 is MRHNA, CDR2 SNTAGT. V lost 3 bases to trimming and J lost 4 bases, with 7 bases between them. The CDR3 length is 14 residues. CDR3 sequence (DNA): TGTGCCAGCAGTGAGAGGCAGTATAATTCACCCCTCCACTTT. Its protein product is CASSERQYNSPLHF.

V is TRBV27 and J is TRBJ2-2, with TRBD2 matching 10 bases. Germline assignment: CDR1 MNHEY and CDR2 SMNVEV (reference sequence). V was clipped by 2 bases and J by 4 bases; unmatched bases: 10. CDR3 length: 18 amino acids. CDR3: CASSLVLTRLAGTGELFF. Written as DNA, the CDR3 is TGTGCCAGCAGTTTAGTCCTGACACGACTAGCGGGCACCGGGGAGCTGTTTTTT.

V usage is TRBV11-2 and J usage is TRBJ2-1; TRBD2 agrees at 13 bases. The CDR3 length is 15 residues. V lost 0 bases, J lost 14 bases, and 7 bases stayed unmatched. In germline, CDR1 is SGHAT, CDR2 FQNNGV. CDR3 amino acids: CASSLDSLAGGKKFF. The CDR3 DNA sequence: TGTGCCAGCAGCTTAGATTCACTAGCGGGGGGGAAGAAGTTCTTC. Using reference TRBV11-2 and TRBJ2-1 for the parts outside the CDR3, the full variable domain is EAGVAQSPRYKIIEKRQSVAFWCNPISGHATLYWYQQILGQGPKLLIQFQNNGVVDDSQLPKDRFSAERLKGVDSTLKIQPAKLEDSAVYLCASSLDSLAGGKKFFGPGTRLTVL.

Turning to this clone: Other DNA sequences in the sample encode the same CDR3. The chain recombines TRBV18 with TRBJ2-7; no clear D gene. V lost 6 bases and J lost 4, with 13 bases in between. This CDR3 spans 13 amino acids. The germline gives CDR1 KGHSH, CDR2 LQKENI. For the CDR3, the DNA is TGTGCCAGCTCCCCCCGGTCGTCTTACGAGCAGTACTTC. Encoded protein: CASSPRSSYEQYF.

The rearrangement uses TRBV29-1 and TRBJ1-3, with a weak D call TRBD1 (6 bases). Germline V gene lookup returns CDR1 SQVTM and CDR2 ANQGSEA. V lost 4 bases and J 4 bases, leaving 8 bases between the germline ends. The CDR3 is made up of 12 amino acids. In DNA form, the CDR3 reads TGCAGCGTTGTACAGGGAGGAAACACCATATATTTT. Its protein product is CSVVQGGNTIYF.

The CDR3 bases are TGTGCCAGCAGCTCCGGGTACGGCGAAGCTTTCTTT. Its protein product is CASSSGYGEAFF. This chain links TRBV5-6 with TRBJ1-1; no definite D call. V lost 3 bases and J lost 8, with 11 bases in between. The length of the CDR3 is 12 residues. Germline V gene data show CDR1 as SGHDT and CDR2 as YYEEEE. The full variable domain, its missing parts supplied by reference TRBV5-6 and TRBJ1-1, is DAGVTQSPTHLIKTRGQQVTLRCSPKSGHDTVSWYQQALGQGPQFIFQYYEEEERQRGNFPDRFSGHQFPNYSSELNVNALLLGDSALYLCASSSGYGEAFFGQGTRLTVV.

This clone was seen a handful of times. This chain connects TRBV11-2 to TRBJ2-7; maybe TRBD2 (5 bases). Trimming stripped 3 bases from V and 3 bases from J, with 9 bases between. CDR3 length: 13 residues. In germline, CDR1 is SGHAT, CDR2 FQNNGV. CDR3 nucleotides: TGTGCCAGCAGCTTCATCCGGGGCTACGAGCAGTACTTC. The encoded protein is CASSFIRGYEQYF. Full variable domain (rest looked up from reference TRBV11-2 and TRBJ2-7): EAGVAQSPRYKIIEKRQSVAFWCNPISGHATLYWYQQILGQGPKLLIQFQNNGVVDDSQLPKDRFSAERLKGVDSTLKIQPAKLEDSAVYLCASSFIRGYEQYFGPGTRLTVT.

The sample holds a few counts of this clone. The V and J genes are TRBV5-1 and TRBJ2-5; TRBD1 aligns across 11 bases. The CDR3 spans 15 residues. Germline CDR1 and CDR2: SGHRS and YFSETQ. With V trimmed by 6 bases and J by 5 bases, 9 bases remained unmatched. CDR3: CASKSGTGGFETQYF. The CDR3 coding sequence is TGCGCCAGCAAATCTGGGACAGGGGGTTTCGAGACCCAGTACTTC.

V is TRBV5-1 and J is TRBJ2-1; 9 bases match TRBD1. Trimming at V came to 4 bases and at J to 2 bases, leaving 4 bases not matched to a gene. Per the germline V gene, CDR1 is SGHRS and CDR2 is YFSETQ. CDR3 length: 15 amino acids. This chain's CDR3 is CASSLGTGPYNEQFF. In DNA form, the CDR3 reads TGCGCCAGCAGCCTCGGGACAGGGCCCTACAATGAGCAGTTCTTC.

This clone was seen only a few times. Written as DNA, the CDR3 is TGTGCCAGCAGCAGGGACACGACTTCCTACGAGCAGTACTTC. This gives the protein CASSRDTTSYEQYF. The rearrangement uses TRBV7-2 and TRBJ2-7, with a weak D call TRBD1 (6 bases). From germline, CDR1 is SGHTA and CDR2 FQGNSA. CDR3 length: 14 residues. V was trimmed by 5 bases and J by 1 base, leaving 12 bases between them.

This clone was observed a few times. The chain is built from TRBV7-9 and TRBJ2-1; 10 bases are a match to TRBD2. The CDR3 runs 17 residues. CDR1 is SEHNR and CDR2 is FQNEAQ in the germline V gene (reference sequence). V lost 4 bases to trimming and J lost 8 bases; unmatched junction nucleotides: 14. CDR3 in amino acids: CASSYTSGEGIVHEQFF. CDR3 sequence (DNA): TGTGCCAGCAGCTATACTAGCGGGGAGGGAATTGTCCATGAGCAGTTCTTC.

The CDR3 reads CAWSIIGRNTDTQYF. CDR3 bases: TGTGCCTGGAGTATCATCGGGAGAAACACAGATACGCAGTATTTT. This chain connects TRBV30 to TRBJ2-3; TRBD2 might be the D (6 bases). This CDR3 contains 15 residues. Germline assignment: CDR1 GTSNPN and CDR2 SVGIG (reference sequence). Trimming removed 2 bases from V and 2 bases from J, with 14 bases in between.

A few counts support this clone. J is TRBJ1-1 and V is TRBV2; tentatively, D is TRBD1 (6 bases). The ends were cut back, 6 bases at V and 1 base at J, with 9 bases in the middle. Germline V gene data show CDR1 as SNHLY and CDR2 as FYNNEI. This CDR3 region has 13 residues. The CDR3 DNA is TGTGCCAGCAGCCGGACAGCGAACACTGAAGCTTTCTTT. This translates into CASSRTANTEAFF.

J is TRBJ2-1 and V is TRBV7-8, with TRBD2 matching 9 bases. CDR1 is SGHVS, CDR2 FQNEAQ, per germline. Losses at the gene ends were 5 bases for V and 0 bases for J; bases not matched to a gene: 17. This CDR3 is 20 amino acids long. The CDR3 region has the DNA TGTGCCAGCAGCCGAAGGACGGCGGGGGGGCCAAGGAGCTCCTACAATGAGCAGTTCTTC. Protein sequence: CASSRRTAGGPRSSYNEQFF. Full variable domain (remainder filled in from reference TRBV7-8 and TRBJ2-1): GAGVSQSPRYKVAKRGQDVALRCDPISGHVSLFWYQQALGQGPEFLTYFQNEAQLDKSGLPSDRFFAERPEGSVSTLKIQRTQQEDSAVYLCASSRRTAGGPRSSYNEQFFGPGTRLTVL.

This clone was found a few times. Different DNA sequences within this sample yield the same CDR3. The chain uses TRBV28 and TRBJ2-7; no reliable D call. Trimming removed 4 bases from V and 4 bases from J, with 5 bases in between. Germline CDR1 MDHEN, CDR2 SYDVKM. The CDR3 contains 11 residues. CDR3 region: CASSSRYEQYF. In DNA form, the CDR3 reads TGTGCCAGCAGTTCGCGTTACGAGCAGTACTTC.

There are a few counts of this clone. The chain has TRBV25-1 and TRBJ2-1; TRBD1 agrees at 7 bases. This CDR3 has 14 residues. Trimming cost V 5 bases and J 2 bases; bases outside gene matches: 3. From germline, CDR1 is MGHDK and CDR2 SYGVNS. The DNA of the CDR3 is TGTGCCAGCAGTCCCAGGGGGACCTACAATGAGCAGTTCTTC. It codes for CASSPRGTYNEQFF.

This clone has a handful of counts. The chain is built from TRBV14 and TRBJ2-5, with a weak D call TRBD1 (6 bases). CDR1 is SGHDN, CDR2 FVKESK, per germline. Trimming cost V 4 bases and J 6 bases, with 15 bases left between them. This CDR3 has 14 amino acids. CDR3 nucleotides: TGTGCCAGCAGCCCCAGACAGGCAGTAAAGACCCAGTACTTC. Translation: CASSPRQAVKTQYF.

The genes are TRBV4-3 and TRBJ2-7; TRBD1 is a possible D gene (6 bases). With 0 bases removed from V and 2 bases from J, the gap between germline ends came to 14 bases. The CDR3 has 16 residues. Germline V gene lookup returns CDR1 LGHNA and CDR2 YSLEER. The CDR3, as DNA: TGCGCCAGCAGCCAAGACAGCAGGGGATCGGCCTACGAGCAGTACTTC. This encodes CASSQDSRGSAYEQYF.

V and J are TRBV28 and TRBJ2-7, with a weak D call TRBD2 (5 bases). The germline gives CDR1 MDHEN, CDR2 SYDVKM. CDR3 length: 13 residues. The V end lost 7 bases, the J end lost 7 bases, and 17 bases lay between the germline ends. CDR3 coding DNA: TGTGCCAGCAAGGGCCCTCGGAGGTTGGAGCAGTACTTC. Amino acids: CASKGPRRLEQYF. Variable domain in full (rest from reference TRBV28 and TRBJ2-7): DVKVTQSSRYLVKRTGEKVFLECVQDMDHENMFWYRQDPGLGLRLIYFSYDVKMKEKGDIPEGYSVSREKKERFSLILESASTNQTSMYLCASKGPRRLEQYFGPGTRLTVT.

There are a few counts of this clone. The chain combines TRBV29-1 with TRBJ2-3; TRBD2 is a possible D gene (6 bases). Germline V gene sequence: CDR1 SQVTM, CDR2 ANQGSEA. With 5 bases removed from V and 5 bases from J, the gap between germline ends came to 14 bases. This CDR3 region has 13 residues. The CDR3 nucleotides read TGCAGCGTTTCCCGGGGGAGGAAAGATACGCAGTATTTT. This gives the protein CSVSRGRKDTQYF.

This chain links TRBV30 with TRBJ1-2; possibly TRBD1 for D (5 bases). This CDR3 spans 15 amino acids. V shed 0 bases and J shed 7 bases, with 18 bases lying between them. Germline values: CDR1 GTSNPN, CDR2 SVGIG (reference sequence). The CDR3 sequence: CAWSVRGGAMGGYTF. CDR3 DNA: TGTGCCTGGAGTGTACGGGGGGGAGCTATGGGTGGCTACACCTTC.

This rearrangement joins TRBV28 to TRBJ2-7; TRBD1 matches at 10 bases. Looked up from germline, CDR1 is MDHEN and CDR2 is SYDVKM. The CDR3 runs 15 residues. V trimming: 7 bases; J trimming: 7 bases; junction bases outside the gene matches: 13. CDR3 DNA sequence: TGTGCCAGCATCGCTGGGGGGACAGGGGTTCGGGAGCAGTACTTC. It yields the protein CASIAGGTGVREQYF.

This sequence joins TRBV5-1 and TRBJ2-7; tentative D call: TRBD1 (6 bases). The CDR3 extends over 13 amino acids. From germline, CDR1 is SGHRS and CDR2 YFSETQ. Trimming pared 4 bases from V and 3 bases from J, leaving 11 bases between. This chain's CDR3 is CASSVDRNYEQYF. The CDR3 bases are TGCGCCAGCAGCGTCGACAGGAACTACGAGCAGTACTTC. The variable domain in full, completed from reference TRBV5-1 and TRBJ2-7, reads KAGVTQTPRYLIKTRGQQVTLSCSPISGHRSVSWYQQTPGQGLQFLFEYFSETQRNKGNFPGRFSGRQFSNSRSEMNVSTLELGDSALYLCASSVDRNYEQYFGPGTRLTVT.

This clone has just a few counts. The chain has TRBV19 and TRBJ2-7; 11 bases are a match to TRBD2. The CDR3 spans 15 residues. Germline V gives CDR1 LNHDA, CDR2 SQIVND (reference sequence). V trimming: 3 bases; J trimming: 2 bases; junction bases outside the gene matches: 3. DNA for the CDR3: TGTGCCAGTAGTATGGGGACTAGCGGTGCCTACGAGCAGTACTTC. Translating gives CASSMGTSGAYEQYF.